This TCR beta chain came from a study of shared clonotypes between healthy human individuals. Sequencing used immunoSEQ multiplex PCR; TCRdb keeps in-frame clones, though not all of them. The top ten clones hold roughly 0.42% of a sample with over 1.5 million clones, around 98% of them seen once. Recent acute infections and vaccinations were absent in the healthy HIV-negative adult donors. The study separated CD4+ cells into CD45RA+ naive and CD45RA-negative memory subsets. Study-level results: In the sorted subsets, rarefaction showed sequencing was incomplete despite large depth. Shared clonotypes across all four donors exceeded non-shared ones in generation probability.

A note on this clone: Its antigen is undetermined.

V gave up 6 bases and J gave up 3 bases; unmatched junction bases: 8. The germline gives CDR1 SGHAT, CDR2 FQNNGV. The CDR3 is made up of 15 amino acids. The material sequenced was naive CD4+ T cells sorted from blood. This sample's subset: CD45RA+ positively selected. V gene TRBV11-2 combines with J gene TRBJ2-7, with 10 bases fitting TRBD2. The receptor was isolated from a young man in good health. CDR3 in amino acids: CASSQRTSGYYEQYF. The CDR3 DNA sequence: TGTGCCAGCAGTCAAAGGACTAGCGGATACTACGAGCAGTACTTC.